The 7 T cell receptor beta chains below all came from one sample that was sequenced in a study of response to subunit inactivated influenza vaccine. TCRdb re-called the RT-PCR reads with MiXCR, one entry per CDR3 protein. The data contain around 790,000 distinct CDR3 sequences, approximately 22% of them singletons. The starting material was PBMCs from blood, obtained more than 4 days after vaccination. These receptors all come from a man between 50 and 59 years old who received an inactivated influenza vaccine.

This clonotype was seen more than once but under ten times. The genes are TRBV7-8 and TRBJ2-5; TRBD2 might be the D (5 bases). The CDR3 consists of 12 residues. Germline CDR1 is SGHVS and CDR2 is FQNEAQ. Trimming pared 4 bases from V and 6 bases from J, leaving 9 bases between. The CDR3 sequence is CASSSSSQTQYF. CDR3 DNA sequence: TGTGCCAGCAGCTCGTCTAGCCAGACCCAGTACTTC.

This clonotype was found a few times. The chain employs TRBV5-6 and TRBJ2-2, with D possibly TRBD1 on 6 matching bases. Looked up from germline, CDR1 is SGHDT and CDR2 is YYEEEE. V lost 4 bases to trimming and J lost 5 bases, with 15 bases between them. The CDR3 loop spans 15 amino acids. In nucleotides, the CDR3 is TGTGCCAGCAGCCCAACAGGGCTTAGGACCGGGGAGCTGTTTTTT. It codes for CASSPTGLRTGELFF.

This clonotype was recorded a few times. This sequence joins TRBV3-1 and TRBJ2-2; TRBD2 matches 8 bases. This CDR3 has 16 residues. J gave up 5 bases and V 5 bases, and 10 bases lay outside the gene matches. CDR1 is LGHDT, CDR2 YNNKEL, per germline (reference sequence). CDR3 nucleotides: TGTGCCAGCAGCTCCCGAGGTAGCGGGGATACCGGGGAGCTGTTTTTT. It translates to CASSSRGSGDTGELFF.

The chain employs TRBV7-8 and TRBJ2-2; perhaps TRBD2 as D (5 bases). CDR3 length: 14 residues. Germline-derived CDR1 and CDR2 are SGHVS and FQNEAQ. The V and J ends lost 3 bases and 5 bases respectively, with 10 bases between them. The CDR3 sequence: CASSFGVETGELFF. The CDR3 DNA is TGTGCCAGCAGCTTCGGGGTGGAAACCGGGGAGCTGTTTTTT.

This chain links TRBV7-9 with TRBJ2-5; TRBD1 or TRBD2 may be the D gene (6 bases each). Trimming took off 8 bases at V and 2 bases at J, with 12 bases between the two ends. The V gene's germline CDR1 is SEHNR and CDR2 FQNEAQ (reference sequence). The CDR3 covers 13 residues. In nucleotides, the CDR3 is TGTGCCAGCGGGGGGCGCCTTCAAGAGACCCAGTACTTC. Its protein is CASGGRLQETQYF.

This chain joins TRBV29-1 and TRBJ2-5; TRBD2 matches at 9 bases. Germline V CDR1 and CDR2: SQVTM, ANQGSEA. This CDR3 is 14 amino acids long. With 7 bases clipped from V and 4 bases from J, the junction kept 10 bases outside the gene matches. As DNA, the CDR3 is TGCAGCGCTGGGGACATACTAGCGGGAGAGACCCAGTACTTC. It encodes CSAGDILAGETQYF.

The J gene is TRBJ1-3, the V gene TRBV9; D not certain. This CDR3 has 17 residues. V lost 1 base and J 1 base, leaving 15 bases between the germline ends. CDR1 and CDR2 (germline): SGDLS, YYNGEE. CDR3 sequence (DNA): TGTGCCAGCAGCGTACTAACCGACGGAACTTCTGGAAACACCATATATTTT. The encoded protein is CASSVLTDGTSGNTIYF.